This is a list of T cell receptor beta chains from one sample in a study of control samples from healthy donors and cancer patients. TCRdb's copy holds only in-frame clones and misses some; the assay was immunoSEQ multiplex PCR. The table lists about 150,000 clones, 85% to 95% of them singletons. Material for sequencing was blood. These receptors were collected from a man aged 50 to 60 in good health. The CDR3 runs from the conserved cysteine through the conserved F or W. Each record gives: CDR3 DNA, CDR3 protein, J gene, V gene, clone size, D gene. A D gene is named only where the DNA matches it firmly. A clone size is listed for some rows: how often the clone was seen (once, few, many), or a class if it is expanded.

CDR3 DNA: TGTGCCAGCAGCCTAGACAGGTTGGGAAATGAGCAGTTCTTC
CDR3 protein: CASSLDRLGNEQFF
J gene: TRBJ2-1
V gene: TRBV16
clone size: -
D gene: -

CDR3 DNA: TGTGCCTGGAGGCCCGGGACTTTCTACGAGCAGTACTTC
CDR3 protein: CAWRPGTFYEQYF
J gene: TRBJ2-7
V gene: TRBV30
clone size: -
D gene: -

CDR3 DNA: TGTGCCAGCAGCTTGACCGAGTATGGCTACACCTTC
CDR3 protein: CASSLTEYGYTF
J gene: TRBJ1-2
V gene: TRBV5-4
clone size: -
D gene: -

CDR3 DNA: TGTGCCAGCAGCCAAGGGGCGAAGTGGACGGCTAATGAAAAACTGTTTTTT
CDR3 protein: CASSQGAKWTANEKLFF
J gene: TRBJ1-4
V gene: TRBV4-2
clone size: -
D gene: -

CDR3 DNA: TGTGCCAGCAGTGCTCAAGGGACGGCAGGTGGCTACACCTTC
CDR3 protein: CASSAQGTAGGYTF
J gene: TRBJ1-2
V gene: TRBV6-4
clone size: -
D gene: -

CDR3 DNA: TGTGCCAGCAGCCAAGGCCCGCTTTACGAGCAGTACTTC
CDR3 protein: CASSQGPLYEQYF
J gene: TRBJ2-7
V gene: TRBV11-3
clone size: -
D gene: -

CDR3 DNA: TGCGCCAGCAGCTTGGAGGGGCGGATTCGGGAGACCCAGTACTTC
CDR3 protein: CASSLEGRIRETQYF
J gene: TRBJ2-5
V gene: TRBV5-1
clone size: -
D gene: -

CDR3 DNA: TGCGCCAGCAGCTCCTCGACAGGGGGGATCTATGGCTACACCTTC
CDR3 protein: CASSSSTGGIYGYTF
J gene: TRBJ1-2
V gene: TRBV5-1
clone size: -
D gene: TRBD1

CDR3 DNA: TGTGCCAGCAGTTACACCAGTCAAGAGCAGTACTTC
CDR3 protein: CASSYTSQEQYF
J gene: TRBJ2-7
V gene: TRBV6-6
clone size: -
D gene: -

CDR3 DNA: TGTGCCAGCAGTTTATCCCAATTCCTGACAGGAAGCTCCTACAATGAGCAGTTCTTC
CDR3 protein: CASSLSQFLTGSSYNEQFF
J gene: TRBJ2-1
V gene: TRBV28
clone size: -
D gene: -

CDR3 DNA: TGTGCCAGCAGCCTCTTTACGGACACCGGGGAGCTGTTTTTT
CDR3 protein: CASSLFTDTGELFF
J gene: TRBJ2-2
V gene: TRBV11-1
clone size: -
D gene: -

CDR3 DNA: TGTGCCAGCAGTTTCTCTGTGGGAGATACCTACGAGCAGTACTTC
CDR3 protein: CASSFSVGDTYEQYF
J gene: TRBJ2-7
V gene: TRBV5-6
clone size: -
D gene: -

CDR3 DNA: TGTGCCAGCAGGACCACTACGGTTAACACTGAAGCTTTCTTT
CDR3 protein: CASRTTTVNTEAFF
J gene: TRBJ1-1
V gene: TRBV6-5
clone size: -
D gene: -

CDR3 DNA: TGTGCCAGCAGCTTAGTAAAGTCCAATTCACCCCTCCACTTT
CDR3 protein: CASSLVKSNSPLHF
J gene: TRBJ1-6
V gene: TRBV7-9
clone size: -
D gene: -

CDR3 DNA: TGCGCCAGCAGCTTGTGGACCCAGGGATACGAGCAGTACTTC
CDR3 protein: CASSLWTQGYEQYF
J gene: TRBJ2-7
V gene: TRBV5-1
clone size: -
D gene: -

CDR3 DNA: TGCAGTGCTAGTAGTGGTGAGAGCTCCTACAATGAGCAGTTCTTC
CDR3 protein: CSASSGESSYNEQFF
J gene: TRBJ2-1
V gene: TRBV20-1
clone size: -
D gene: -

CDR3 DNA: TGTGCCAGCAGCCGAACGAAGGGACTAGCGGGAGAAAATGAGCAGTTCTTC
CDR3 protein: CASSRTKGLAGENEQFF
J gene: TRBJ2-1
V gene: TRBV3-1/TRBV3-2
clone size: -
D gene: TRBD2

CDR3 DNA: TGTGCCAGCAGCGTACTCCTCTCTGGGGCCAACGTCCTGACTTTC
CDR3 protein: CASSVLLSGANVLTF
J gene: TRBJ2-6
V gene: TRBV9
clone size: -
D gene: -

CDR3 DNA: TGTGCCAGCAGCCCACAGGGTAACGAGCAGTACTTC
CDR3 protein: CASSPQGNEQYF
J gene: TRBJ2-7
V gene: TRBV7-9
clone size: -
D gene: -

CDR3 DNA: TGTGCCAGCAGCTGGAGACAGGGCCCTTACGAGCAGTACTTC
CDR3 protein: CASSWRQGPYEQYF
J gene: TRBJ2-7
V gene: TRBV7-9
clone size: -
D gene: TRBD1

CDR3 DNA: TGCGCCAGCAGCTTGTCTAAACTAGCTGAGACCCAGTACTTC
CDR3 protein: CASSLSKLAETQYF
J gene: TRBJ2-5
V gene: TRBV5-1
clone size: -
D gene: -

CDR3 DNA: TGTGCCAGCAGTAGTGGGGGTCGCAATCAGCCCCAGCATTTT
CDR3 protein: CASSSGGRNQPQHF
J gene: TRBJ1-5
V gene: TRBV2
clone size: -
D gene: -

CDR3 DNA: TGTGCCAGCAGGGGACAGGGACCCGGGGAGCTGTTTTTT
CDR3 protein: CASRGQGPGELFF
J gene: TRBJ2-2
V gene: TRBV6-5
clone size: once
D gene: TRBD1

CDR3 DNA: TGTGCCAGCAGCATGGCGGACAGTAACTTTTCACCCCTCCACTTT
CDR3 protein: CASSMADSNFSPLHF
J gene: TRBJ1-6
V gene: TRBV7-6
clone size: -
D gene: -

CDR3 DNA: TGTGCCAGCAGTGATCCGGGACCACGTCGACAAGAGACCCAGTACTTC
CDR3 protein: CASSDPGPRRQETQYF
J gene: TRBJ2-5
V gene: TRBV25-1
clone size: -
D gene: -

CDR3 DNA: TGTGCCAGCAGCTTAGATGCGGTAAATACGCAGTATTTT
CDR3 protein: CASSLDAVNTQYF
J gene: TRBJ2-3
V gene: TRBV7-6
clone size: once
D gene: -

CDR3 DNA: TGCGCCAGCAGCTTGGTTCCCGCGGGGGTTGCCAATGAGCAGTTCTTC
CDR3 protein: CASSLVPAGVANEQFF
J gene: TRBJ2-1
V gene: TRBV5-1
clone size: -
D gene: TRBD2

CDR3 DNA: TGCGCCAGCAGCCGGAGGGCGGTACAAGAGACCCAGTACTTC
CDR3 protein: CASSRRAVQETQYF
J gene: TRBJ2-5
V gene: TRBV4-1
clone size: -
D gene: -

CDR3 DNA: TGTGCCAGCAGCTCCGACAGTCATGAGCAGTTCTTC
CDR3 protein: CASSSDSHEQFF
J gene: TRBJ2-1
V gene: TRBV7-9
clone size: -
D gene: -

CDR3 DNA: TGTGCCAGCAGTTTTGGGGCAGGAGGGGGCAATCAGCCCCAGCATTTT
CDR3 protein: CASSFGAGGGNQPQHF
J gene: TRBJ1-5
V gene: TRBV28
clone size: -
D gene: -

CDR3 DNA: TGTGCCAGCAGCTCCCGGGACAGGGCTACAACTAATGAAAAACTGTTTTTT
CDR3 protein: CASSSRDRATTNEKLFF
J gene: TRBJ1-4
V gene: TRBV7-9
clone size: -
D gene: TRBD1

CDR3 DNA: TGTGCCAGCAGTTGGTTCGCCCCGGGCAGTGGAGGACAGGGGTTGAATGAAAAACTGTTTTTT
CDR3 protein: CASSWFAPGSGGQGLNEKLFF
J gene: TRBJ1-4
V gene: TRBV2
clone size: -
D gene: TRBD1

CDR3 DNA: TGCAGTGCTAGTAGTCTGGTATGGCCCGGGGATGAAAAACTGTTTTTT
CDR3 protein: CSASSLVWPGDEKLFF
J gene: TRBJ1-4
V gene: TRBV20-1
clone size: -
D gene: -

CDR3 DNA: TGTGCCAGCAGTCATGACTGGCAGAACACCGGGGAGCTGTTTTTT
CDR3 protein: CASSHDWQNTGELFF
J gene: TRBJ2-2
V gene: TRBV6-5
clone size: -
D gene: -

CDR3 DNA: TGTGCCAGTAGTGTAAAACTAGGCCAAGCGGGAGTCTACAATGAGCAGTTCTTC
CDR3 protein: CASSVKLGQAGVYNEQFF
J gene: TRBJ2-1
V gene: TRBV19
clone size: -
D gene: TRBD2

CDR3 DNA: TGTGCCATCAGAGGCGGGAGGGAAGAGACCCAGTACTTC
CDR3 protein: CAIRGGREETQYF
J gene: TRBJ2-5
V gene: TRBV10-3
clone size: -
D gene: TRBD2

CDR3 DNA: TGTGCCAGCAGCTTAACAGAGCACACTGAAGCTTTCTTT
CDR3 protein: CASSLTEHTEAFF
J gene: TRBJ1-1
V gene: TRBV7-3
clone size: once
D gene: -

CDR3 DNA: TGCGCCAGCAGTGTACGACAGGGGGCTATCGACGAGCAGTACTTC
CDR3 protein: CASSVRQGAIDEQYF
J gene: TRBJ2-7
V gene: TRBV10-1
clone size: -
D gene: TRBD1

CDR3 DNA: TGTGCCAGCAGCCAAGAGGGTCGGGCCGGGACCCAGTACTTC
CDR3 protein: CASSQEGRAGTQYF
J gene: TRBJ2-5
V gene: TRBV3-1/TRBV3-2
clone size: -
D gene: -

CDR3 DNA: TGTGCCAGCAGCTTGGAGGGCGGATATGGCTACACCTTC
CDR3 protein: CASSLEGGYGYTF
J gene: TRBJ1-2
V gene: TRBV5-4
clone size: -
D gene: -

CDR3 DNA: TGTGCCAGCAGACCAGGTACAGGATACCTCTACGAGCAGTACTTC
CDR3 protein: CASRPGTGYLYEQYF
J gene: TRBJ2-7
V gene: TRBV28
clone size: -
D gene: -

CDR3 DNA: TGTGCCAGTAGTATAGGACAGGGGGGGATCACTGAAGCTTTCTTT
CDR3 protein: CASSIGQGGITEAFF
J gene: TRBJ1-1
V gene: TRBV19
clone size: -
D gene: TRBD1

CDR3 DNA: TGTGCCAGCAGTGATCAGGGGGATGAGCAGTTCTTC
CDR3 protein: CASSDQGDEQFF
J gene: TRBJ2-1
V gene: TRBV6-2/TRBV6-3
clone size: -
D gene: TRBD1

CDR3 DNA: TGTGCCAGCAGTTTATATCCTCCAGGGGCAACTAATGAAAAACTGTTTTTT
CDR3 protein: CASSLYPPGATNEKLFF
J gene: TRBJ1-4
V gene: TRBV27
clone size: -
D gene: -

CDR3 DNA: TGTGCCAGCAGCTTAGCGGTGGGCCTGGGCGAGCAGTACTTC
CDR3 protein: CASSLAVGLGEQYF
J gene: TRBJ2-7
V gene: TRBV7-2
clone size: many
D gene: -

CDR3 DNA: TGTGCCAGCAGGCCGAACTACAATGAGCAGTTCTTC
CDR3 protein: CASRPNYNEQFF
J gene: TRBJ2-1
V gene: TRBV6-5
clone size: once
D gene: -

CDR3 DNA: TGTGCCAGCAGCCCCCCCGGGGGCCTTAATGAAAAACTGTTTTTT
CDR3 protein: CASSPPGGLNEKLFF
J gene: TRBJ1-4
V gene: TRBV7-9
clone size: -
D gene: -

CDR3 DNA: TGTGCCAGCAGCTTAGGGGCTAGCGAGAGATACGAGCAGTACTTC
CDR3 protein: CASSLGASERYEQYF
J gene: TRBJ2-7
V gene: TRBV7-2
clone size: -
D gene: -

CDR3 DNA: TGTGCCAGCAGTGAATCCGGGACAGGGAGCAATCAGCCCCAGCATTTT
CDR3 protein: CASSESGTGSNQPQHF
J gene: TRBJ1-5
V gene: TRBV27
clone size: -
D gene: TRBD1

CDR3 DNA: TGTGCCAGCAGTCCCTCCCGAGCACCATCCTACGAGCAGTACTTC
CDR3 protein: CASSPSRAPSYEQYF
J gene: TRBJ2-7
V gene: TRBV28
clone size: -
D gene: -

CDR3 DNA: TGCGCCAGCAGCCAAGCCCCCGGGACAGGGATCGTCCCCTACGAGCAGTACTTC
CDR3 protein: CASSQAPGTGIVPYEQYF
J gene: TRBJ2-7
V gene: TRBV4-1
clone size: -
D gene: TRBD1